Listed below are T cell receptor beta chains from one sample, sequenced in a study of T-cell reconstitution after alpha-beta-depleted transplantation in children. Via MiXCR, TCRdb re-called the PCR reads, giving one row per CDR3 protein. The sample records 200,000 or so distinct CDR3 sequences, approximately 7% being singletons. This specimen was PBMCs, taken before TCRalphabeta/CD19-depleted stem cell transplant. Receptor source: a boy younger than 10 with acute lymphoblastic leukemia, due to receive a stem cell transplant. Each CDR3 is given with its conserved first and last residue. D genes are given only for firm matches. The listing skips clone size in some rows; elsewhere it reads once, few, many or a size class.

clone_size	v_call	d_call	j_call	cdr3_nt	cdr3_aa
many	TRBV7-9	-	TRBJ2-1	TGTGCCAGCAGCTTTCCGCTAGTCACCAATGAGCAGTTCTTC	CASSFPLVTNEQFF
few	TRBV5-1	TRBD1	TRBJ1-2	TGCGCCAGCAGCCCGACAGGGGCGGAGGGCTACACCTTC	CASSPTGAEGYTF
many	TRBV18	-	TRBJ2-1	TGTGCCAGCTCGCTATGGGACCGAAACAATGAGCAGTTCTTC	CASSLWDRNNEQFF
many	TRBV12-5	-	TRBJ2-7	TGTGCTAGTGGTTTGGTAGTCCACGAGCAGTACTTC	CASGLVVHEQYF
-	TRBV7-3	-	TRBJ1-1	TGTGGCAGCAGCTCCGGCCGGAACACTGAAGCTTTCTTT	CGSSSGRNTEAFF
many	TRBV12-3/TRBV12-4	-	TRBJ1-1	TGTGCCAGCAGTTTGGGCCCAATGAACACTGAAGCTTTCTTT	CASSLGPMNTEAFF
many	TRBV7-7	TRBD2	TRBJ2-1	TGTGCTAGCAGCCCATACCCCCCGGGGGGGGCCTACAATGAGCAGTTCTTC	CASSPYPPGGAYNEQFF
-	TRBV20-1	TRBD1	TRBJ2-7	TGCAGTGCGAGTGGGACAGGGCCCGAGCAGTACTTC	CSASGTGPEQYF
many	TRBV29-1	-	TRBJ2-3	TGCAGCGTGGACTCTCAAGCGGGCCAGTTCACAGATACGCAGTATTTT	CSVDSQAGQFTDTQYF
few	TRBV28	TRBD2	TRBJ2-1	TGTGCCAGCAAAGCGGGGGGGCGCGTGGCCGAGCAGTTCTTC	CASKAGGRVAEQFF
-	TRBV28	TRBD1	TRBJ2-3	TGTGCCAGCAGCCTACAGGGGGCAACAGATACGAAGTATTTT	CASSLQGATDTKYF
few	TRBV20-1	TRBD1	TRBJ2-7	TGCAGTGCTAACCTCGGGACAGGGTTGGGAGAGCAGTACTTC	CSANLGTGLGEQYF
many	TRBV20-1	TRBD1	TRBJ1-2	TGCAGTGCCCTGTCCCGGGACAGGGGATCAGACACCTTC	CSALSRDRGSDTF
-	TRBV20-1	-	TRBJ2-7	TGCAGTGCGAGCCCTCTGGGCAGGAGAGGCGAGCAGTACTTC	CSASPLGRRGEQYF
few	TRBV19	-	TRBJ1-5	TGTGCCAGTAGCCCCTTCGGGGGCGGACAGCCCCAGCATTTT	CASSPFGGGQPQHF
many	TRBV7-9	-	TRBJ1-6	TGTGCCAGCAGCTTAGAGGGAAATTCACCCCTCCACTTT	CASSLEGNSPLHF
many	TRBV11-3	-	TRBJ2-3	TGTGCCAGCAGCCCGCTTGGAGAAGAAGATACGCAGTATTTT	CASSPLGEEDTQYF
many	TRBV27	-	TRBJ2-1	TGTGCCAGCAGAAGCGAGGGCCTCCACTCCTACAATGAGCAGTTCTTC	CASRSEGLHSYNEQFF
many	TRBV7-9	-	TRBJ2-1	TGTGCCAGCAGCTTAGGAGGCCAGTACCGCTTCAATGAGCAGTTCTTC	CASSLGGQYRFNEQFF
-	TRBV2	-	TRBJ2-7	TGTGCCAGCAGTGAAGCAGGGGGTGGAGGCGACGAGCAGTACTTC	CASSEAGGGGDEQYF
many	TRBV20-1	-	TRBJ2-7	TGCAGTGCTAGAGACCCGACAGCGGCCGCCTACGAGCAGTACTTC	CSARDPTAAAYEQYF
many	TRBV6-2/TRBV6-3	-	TRBJ2-7	TGTGCCAGTCTAATATTTGGGGAGACGGGCTACGAGCAGTACTTC	CASLIFGETGYEQYF
many	TRBV4-2	TRBD1	TRBJ2-7	TGTGCCAGCAGCCAAGGAACGGGGACAGATAGTTCCCTTGGGGAGCAGTACTTC	CASSQGTGTDSSLGEQYF
many	TRBV20-1	TRBD2	TRBJ2-1	TGCAGTGCTAACCGCGGGGGGCCGAGCAATGAGCAGTTCTTC	CSANRGGPSNEQFF
many	TRBV2	-	TRBJ1-2	TGTGCCACGCTCGGGGTCCTAAGCTATGGCTACACCTTC	CATLGVLSYGYTF
many	TRBV6-5	-	TRBJ1-2	TGTGCCAGCAGTTACTACGGGGGCAGCTATGGCTACACCTTC	CASSYYGGSYGYTF
many	TRBV10-3	-	TRBJ2-1	TGTGCCATCAGTGAGACAGGGATAACGGCGAATGAGCAGTTCTTC	CAISETGITANEQFF
few	TRBV2	-	TRBJ1-5	TGTGCCAGCAGCTGGGGGACGTCGGGAAATCAGCCCCAGCATTTT	CASSWGTSGNQPQHF
few	TRBV20-1	-	TRBJ1-1	TGCAGTGCTATTGGGCAGGGAGGCACTGAAGCTTTCTTT	CSAIGQGGTEAFF
-	TRBV27	-	TRBJ2-5	TGTGCCAGCAGTTGGGGCAGGGTGGGAGAGACCCAGTACTTC	CASSWGRVGETQYF
-	TRBV11-2	-	TRBJ1-5	TGTGCCAGCAGCCTAGGAGGGGGGGCACTAGGTTCAGGGAATCAGCCCCAGCATTTT	CASSLGGGALGSGNQPQHF
many	TRBV5-1	TRBD1	TRBJ2-7	TGCGCCAGCAGCCTGCACAGGGGCGACGAGCAGTACTTC	CASSLHRGDEQYF
many	TRBV3-1	TRBD1	TRBJ1-1	TGTGCCAGCAGCCGAAGCCCGGACAGGGAGGTAGCTTTCTTT	CASSRSPDREVAFF
few	TRBV28	TRBD2	TRBJ2-7	TGTGCCAGCAGAGAGCGGACTAGCGGGACCTACGAGCAGTACTTC	CASRERTSGTYEQYF
many	TRBV20-1	-	TRBJ2-7	TGCAGTGGGGGTAGGGCCCGCTCCTACGAGCAGTACTTC	CSGGRARSYEQYF
many	TRBV20-1	-	TRBJ2-2	TGCAGTGCTAGCCGGACTGAAACCGGGGAGCTGTTTTTT	CSASRTETGELFF
-	TRBV4-3	-	TRBJ1-1	TGCGCCAGCAGCCAAGATATCCGGGGCGAGGGGGGTGAAGCTTTCTTT	CASSQDIRGEGGEAFF
many	TRBV10-3	-	TRBJ1-4	TGTGCCATCAGTGCAAACTCAGGGCCAACTAATGAAAAACTGTTTTTT	CAISANSGPTNEKLFF
many	TRBV4-2	TRBD2	TRBJ2-3	TGTGCCAGCAGCCAAGGCCCCCCGGGAGGCACTAGCACAGATACGCAGTATTTT	CASSQGPPGGTSTDTQYF
few	TRBV7-9	-	TRBJ1-2	TGTGCCAGCAGCTTAATACGGCAGGGAGATGGCTACACCTTC	CASSLIRQGDGYTF
many	TRBV29-1	TRBD2	TRBJ2-7	TGCAGCGTGATAGCGGGGGGGCCCCACGAGCAGTACTTC	CSVIAGGPHEQYF
many	TRBV11-2	-	TRBJ2-7	TGTGCCAGCAGCGTGGGTTTCGTTGGCGAGCAGTACTTC	CASSVGFVGEQYF
-	TRBV4-3	-	TRBJ2-3	TGCGCCAGCAGCCAAGATTGGGGGCGGACCACAGATACGCAGTATTTT	CASSQDWGRTTDTQYF
many	TRBV11-3	-	TRBJ2-5	TGTGCCAGCAGCTTAGGAACCCTTGGCGGGGCATTCGTTCAAGAGACCCAGTACTTC	CASSLGTLGGAFVQETQYF
many	TRBV7-6	TRBD2	TRBJ2-3	TGTGCCAGCAGCCCGAGTCTAGCGGGGGGGACAGATACGCAGTATTTT	CASSPSLAGGTDTQYF
-	TRBV7-9	-	TRBJ1-1	TGTGCCAGCAGCAAACCCCGTGGGGCCGGGAACACTGAAGCTTTCTTT	CASSKPRGAGNTEAFF
few	TRBV24-1	TRBD1	TRBJ2-5	TGTGCCACCAGTGATTTGGGACAGGGAAAAGAGACCCAGTACTTC	CATSDLGQGKETQYF
-	TRBV10-3	TRBD1	TRBJ2-7	TGTGCCATCAAGGATGGAAGCAGGGGGCTGTACGAGCAGTACTTC	CAIKDGSRGLYEQYF
many	TRBV7-3	-	TRBJ1-3	TGTGCCAGTACAGGGAAGAGCTCTGGAAACACCATATATTTT	CASTGKSSGNTIYF
many	TRBV20-1	TRBD1	TRBJ2-4	TGCAGTGCCAAGGACAGGGACGGTTTTAAGAACATTCAGTACTTC	CSAKDRDGFKNIQYF
-	TRBV11-2	-	TRBJ1-2	TGTGCCAGCAGCTTACACAAGCCTGAGGAGTCTGGCTACACCTTC	CASSLHKPEESGYTF
many	TRBV24-1	-	TRBJ1-1	TGTGCCACCAGTGGGCGGTTGAACACTGAAGCTTTCTTT	CATSGRLNTEAFF
many	TRBV20-1	TRBD1	TRBJ2-1	TGCAGTGCTAGAGATCAGGGGGACACCAATGAGCAGTTCTTC	CSARDQGDTNEQFF
few	TRBV10-3	-	TRBJ2-3	TGTGCCATCAGTGGACAGGCCAGCACAGATACGCAGTATTTT	CAISGQASTDTQYF
-	TRBV7-8	TRBD1	TRBJ2-7	TGTGCCAGCAGCTTAAATAGCGACAGGGGCGCCTACGAGCAGTACTTC	CASSLNSDRGAYEQYF
few	TRBV25-1	-	TRBJ2-5	TGTGCCAGCAGAGCAGGCGTGCCGGGGTCCCAGTACTTC	CASRAGVPGSQYF
many	TRBV20-1	-	TRBJ2-7	TGCAGTGCCCAGGGACGGGCGGCCGGCGAGCAGTACTTC	CSAQGRAAGEQYF